These 24 T cell receptor beta chains originate from one sample sequenced in a study of T cells in Graves' hyperthyroidism and ophthalmopathy. Authors of the study amplified TCR beta CDR3 regions from RNA transcripts. TCR CDR3 underwent first-round RT-PCR with the HTBI primer set. TCRdb itself ran the multiplex PCR reads through MiXCR, one entry per CDR3 protein. The repertoire holds roughly 710,000 distinct CDR3 sequences, 30% to 40% seen once, with less than 35% in the top ten. Sequencing was carried out using blood. The source is a woman aged 40 to 50 with Graves' hyperthyroidism.

In this sample, this clonotype turned up a few times. This chain connects TRBV20-1 to TRBJ2-7; TRBD1 aligns across 8 bases. This CDR3 spans 16 amino acids. Germline V CDR1 and CDR2: DFQATT, SNEGSKA (reference sequence). V lost 6 bases to trimming and J lost 0 bases; unmatched junction nucleotides: 13. This CDR3 is CSATNLGQGSSYEQYF. The CDR3 DNA is TGCAGTGCCACAAACCTCGGACAGGGAAGCTCCTACGAGCAGTACTTC.

The sample holds a few counts of this clonotype. This chain connects TRBV7-9 to TRBJ1-2; D is unresolved. CDR3 length: 17 residues. CDR1 and CDR2 from the germline V gene are SEHNR and FQNEAQ (reference sequence). V dropped 4 bases and J dropped 3 bases, with 21 bases sitting between them. The DNA for the CDR3 is TGTGCCAGCAGCTCAGCCCGAACTACGAGTGGGGACTATGGCTACACCTTC. Its translation is CASSSARTTSGDYGYTF.

CDR3 coding DNA: TGTGCCAGCAGTTACTCCCGCGGGTACTCCTACGAGCAGTACTTC. Translation gives CASSYSRGYSYEQYF. The chain uses TRBV25-1 and TRBJ2-7; a weak D match, TRBD2 (5 bases). Trimming took off 5 bases at V and 0 bases at J, with 14 bases between the two ends. The CDR3 consists of 15 residues. Germline-derived CDR1 and CDR2 are MGHDK and SYGVNS.

This clonotype was found many times. The chain uses TRBV19 and TRBJ2-7; TRBD2 matches 9 bases. V lost 5 bases and J lost 7; bases outside the gene matches: 12. The CDR3 is made up of 15 amino acids. Germline CDR1 and CDR2: LNHDA and SQIVND (reference sequence). The CDR3 region has the DNA TGTGCCAGTAGTGCAGCGGGACTAGCCGGGAGAGAGCAGTACTTC. Protein sequence: CASSAAGLAGREQYF.

The chain has TRBV7-8 and TRBJ2-7, with TRBD2 matching 11 bases. The CDR3 totals 19 residues. Germline V gene lookup returns CDR1 SGHVS and CDR2 FQNEAQ. With V trimmed by 5 bases and J by 0 bases, 15 bases remained unmatched. The chain's CDR3 is CASSPRETSGTLSSYEQYF. CDR3 bases: TGTGCCAGCAGCCCTAGGGAGACTAGCGGGACTCTAAGCTCCTACGAGCAGTACTTC.

As concerns this clonotype: This may stem from a read error, because a much larger clone lies one nucleotide away. The rearrangement uses TRBV19 and TRBJ1-2, with 9 bases fitting TRBD1. CDR3 length equals 15 residues. The trim removed 7 bases at V and 7 bases at J, leaving 13 bases unmatched. Germline loops: CDR1 LNHDA, CDR2 SQIVND (reference sequence). The CDR3 reads CASTSWTGASCGYTF. CDR3 bases: TGTGCCAGTACCTCCTGGACAGGGGCCAGCTGTGGCTACACCTTC.

The J gene is TRBJ2-7, the V gene TRBV20-1, with D maybe TRBD1 (6 bases). CDR3 length: 14 residues. Germline CDR1 is DFQATT and CDR2 is SNEGSKA (reference sequence). CDR3 DNA sequence: TGCAGCGCTCGAGCCCCGGACAGATCCTACGAGCAGTACTTC. Its protein is CSARAPDRSYEQYF.

This clonotype was observed many times. This chain connects TRBV20-1 to TRBJ1-6; no firm D call. The CDR3 totals 16 residues. Per germline, CDR1 DFQATT and CDR2 SNEGSKA (reference sequence). The V and J ends lost 3 bases and 5 bases respectively, with 17 bases between them. CDR3 region: CSASRVSGGDNSPLHF. In DNA, the CDR3 is TGCAGTGCTAGTCGAGTCAGCGGCGGGGATAATTCACCCCTCCACTTT.

This clonotype was recorded at least ten times. This chain links TRBV19 with TRBJ2-7; TRBD2 aligns across 7 bases. Per germline, CDR1 LNHDA and CDR2 SQIVND (reference sequence). J gave up 3 bases and V 6 bases, and 5 bases lay outside the gene matches. This CDR3 has 13 residues. The CDR3 DNA sequence: TGTGCCAGTAGCCCGACTAGCTACTACGAGCAGTACTTC. It specifies CASSPTSYYEQYF.

The genes are TRBV10-3 and TRBJ2-5; 9 nucleotides match TRBD2. The V gene end was trimmed by 6 bases and the J gene end by 3 bases; junction bases not matched to a gene: 8. The CDR3 has 15 residues. From germline, CDR1 is ENHRY and CDR2 SYGVKD. CDR3 coding DNA: TGTGCCATCAGCCTAAACCTAGCGGGGAAAGAGACCCAGTACTTC. Translation: CAISLNLAGKETQYF.

For this clonotype: A much larger clone differs from this one at a single base, so this may be a read error. The chain is built from TRBV4-1 and TRBJ1-6; D call uncertain. The CDR3 is 12 residues long. Germline values: CDR1 MGHRA, CDR2 YSYEKL. The ends were cut back, 2 bases at V and 9 bases at J, with 5 bases in the middle. The CDR3 is CASSQRSSPLHF. The CDR3 coding sequence is TGCGCCAGCAGCCAAAGGAGTTCACCCCTCCACTTT.

In its sample, this clonotype was seen a few times. The chain combines TRBV19 with TRBJ1-2; the D gene is possibly TRBD1 (5 bases). CDR3 length: 14 amino acids. V lost 3 bases, J lost 2 bases, and 10 bases lay in between. Germline V gene lookup returns CDR1 LNHDA and CDR2 SQIVND (reference sequence). The CDR3 spells CASSMGGRNYGYTF. The CDR3 DNA follows: TGTGCCAGTAGTATGGGGGGACGCAACTATGGCTACACCTTC.

In regard to this clonotype: A much more abundant neighbour one base away suggests this may be a read error. V is TRBV10-2 and J is TRBJ2-2; 8 nucleotides match TRBD1. This CDR3 has 16 amino acids. From germline, CDR1 is WSHSY and CDR2 SAAADI. J gave up 3 bases and V 2 bases, and 5 bases lay outside the gene matches. The CDR3 loop reads CASSEEPTGDTGELFF. For the CDR3, the DNA is TGCGCCAGCAGTGAGGAGCCGACAGGGGACACCGGGGAGCTGTTTTTT.

This clonotype appeared many times. The V and J genes are TRBV19 and TRBJ1-1; 8 bases align to TRBD1. This CDR3 is built from 14 residues. Germline V gene lookup returns CDR1 LNHDA and CDR2 SQIVND (reference sequence). The junction had 10 bases not matched to a gene; V was cut back by 5 bases and J by 8 bases. CDR3 sequence reads: CASSLLDREDEAFF. DNA of the CDR3: TGTGCCAGTAGTCTATTGGACAGGGAAGACGAAGCTTTCTTT.

The V call is TRBV6-5, the J call TRBJ1-2; D gene uncertain. Trimming took 2 bases from V and 4 from J, leaving 14 bases between them. The CDR3 runs 15 residues. CDR1 MNHEY and CDR2 SVGAGI come from the germline V gene. The CDR3 region is CASSYVQAKGYGYTF. CDR3 nucleotide sequence: TGTGCCAGCAGTTACGTCCAGGCTAAGGGCTATGGCTACACCTTC.

Only one count was recorded for this clonotype. CDR3 bases: TGTGCCAGCAGCCAGATAGCCTCTTCACTTTACGAGCAGTACTTC. Protein product: CASSQIASSLYEQYF. V usage is TRBV7-2 and J usage is TRBJ2-7; no firm D call. This CDR3 spans 15 amino acids. Germline V CDR1 and CDR2: SGHTA, FQGNSA. Between the trimmed V and J ends, which lost 5 bases and 4 bases, there was a span of 18 bases.

This sequence joins TRBV25-1 and TRBJ2-5, with 7 nucleotides matching TRBD1. The CDR3 contains 15 residues. V dropped 5 bases and J dropped 5; count of bases not matched to a gene: 11. CDR1 is MGHDK, CDR2 SYGVNS, per germline. CDR3 DNA: TGTGCCAGCAGTCAGCGACAGGGATCACTTGAGACCCAGTACTTC. It codes for CASSQRQGSLETQYF.

This clonotype was seen more than once but under ten times. The chain uses TRBV4-3 and TRBJ1-1; the D gene is possibly TRBD1 (6 bases). The CDR3 is 16 residues long. Trimming stripped 3 bases from V and 0 bases from J, with 14 bases between. Germline V lookup: CDR1 LGHNA, CDR2 YSLEER. The CDR3 loop is CASSHGRGQLNTEAFF. As DNA, the CDR3 is TGCGCCAGCAGCCACGGTAGGGGACAACTGAACACTGAAGCTTTCTTT.

The J gene is TRBJ1-1, the V gene TRBV10-3; maybe TRBD1 (6 bases). Germline CDR1 ENHRY, CDR2 SYGVKD. Trimming shortened V by 10 bases and J by 6 bases, and 21 bases separated the two germline ends. This CDR3 region has 14 residues. CDR3 in amino acids: CATRDTGNFAEAFF. The CDR3 coding sequence is TGTGCCACCAGAGACACAGGGAATTTCGCTGAAGCTTTCTTT.

There are many counts of this clonotype. This chain joins TRBV24-1 and TRBJ1-2; D gene unclear. The CDR3 runs to 14 residues. The V end lost 3 bases, the J end lost 1 base, and 8 bases lay between the germline ends. Germline CDR1 reads KGHDR; CDR2 reads SFDVKD. The CDR3 DNA is TGTGCCACCAGTGATGTGGGCGTTAACTATGGCTACACCTTC. As protein: CATSDVGVNYGYTF.

CDR3 coding DNA: TGTGCCAGCAACACATACGGGCGCCAGCCCCAGCATTTT. It yields the protein CASNTYGRQPQHF. This chain joins TRBV6-1 and TRBJ1-5; D gene ambiguous. CDR3 length equals 13 residues. Germline values: CDR1 MNHNS, CDR2 SASEGT. The V end lost 7 bases, the J end lost 7 bases, and 14 bases lay between the germline ends.

This clonotype occurred a few times. The chain employs TRBV3-1 and TRBJ1-5; unclear D gene. V lost 1 base to trimming and J lost 6 bases, with 10 bases between them. Germline lookup yields CDR1 LGHDT and CDR2 YNNKEL (reference sequence). The CDR3 length is 14 residues. CDR3 protein: CASSQGASGQPQHF. DNA of the CDR3: TGTGCCAGCAGCCAAGGAGCAAGCGGTCAGCCCCAGCATTTT.

Points on this clonotype: Its ends do not fully match the called genes, so a read error is possible. Here the CDR3 DNA reads TGTGCCAGCAGCTTAGTGGGGCTCACCGGGGAGCCGTTTTTT. It yields the protein CASSLVGLTGEPFF. The rearrangement joins TRBV7-2 to TRBJ2-2; D is perhaps TRBD1 or TRBD2 (5 bases each). The germline V gene has CDR1 SGHTA and CDR2 FQGNSA. This CDR3 is 14 amino acids long.

The chain uses TRBV10-3 and TRBJ1-5; 10 bases map to TRBD1. V gave up 10 bases and J gave up 6 bases; unmatched junction bases: 9. The CDR3 contains 14 residues. In germline, CDR1 is ENHRY, CDR2 SYGVKD. CDR3 DNA sequence: TGTGCCACCTCCGGGACAGGGGTTCTTCAGCCCCAGCATTTT. Translating gives CATSGTGVLQPQHF.